What follows describes a single T cell receptor (beta chain). What it recognizes is unknown. Germline V gene sequence: CDR1 LGHDT, CDR2 YNNKEL (reference sequence). Trimming cost V 4 bases and J 5 bases, with 12 bases left between them. This CDR3 has 13 residues. This sample was taken from a study of Ad26.COV2.S vaccination and SARS-CoV-2 variants. About the research overall: Enrolled in COV1001, the donor was in the Ad26.COV2.S trial arm, which received the vaccine. Study conclusions and caveats: Spike-specific TCR breadth ran higher among vaccine recipients than placebo recipients. Substantial breadth was reportedly displayed by spike-specific CD8+ and CD4+ T cell responses after vaccination.

The treatment: over 15 received Ad26.COV2.S at low or high dose, single or two shots; a few received placebo; per-sample allocation not given. Day 63 after the first injection of vaccine or placebo was the sampling time. Some clones are missing from TCRdb's copy, which holds only in-frame ones; the method was immunoSEQ multiplex PCR. Among approximately 420,000 clones listed, over 75% were seen once. The chain carries TRBV3-1 (or the pseudogene TRBV3-2) and TRBJ2-7; TRBD1 might be the D (7 bases). This TCR derives from a person aged 18-60 years who received the Ad26.COV2.S COVID-19 vaccine or a placebo. This specimen was peripheral blood, taken in a trial of Ad26.COV2.S vaccine versus placebo. Here the CDR3 DNA reads TGTGCCAGCAGCCCCCAGGGGGGCCACGAGCAGTACTTC. As protein: CASSPQGGHEQYF.